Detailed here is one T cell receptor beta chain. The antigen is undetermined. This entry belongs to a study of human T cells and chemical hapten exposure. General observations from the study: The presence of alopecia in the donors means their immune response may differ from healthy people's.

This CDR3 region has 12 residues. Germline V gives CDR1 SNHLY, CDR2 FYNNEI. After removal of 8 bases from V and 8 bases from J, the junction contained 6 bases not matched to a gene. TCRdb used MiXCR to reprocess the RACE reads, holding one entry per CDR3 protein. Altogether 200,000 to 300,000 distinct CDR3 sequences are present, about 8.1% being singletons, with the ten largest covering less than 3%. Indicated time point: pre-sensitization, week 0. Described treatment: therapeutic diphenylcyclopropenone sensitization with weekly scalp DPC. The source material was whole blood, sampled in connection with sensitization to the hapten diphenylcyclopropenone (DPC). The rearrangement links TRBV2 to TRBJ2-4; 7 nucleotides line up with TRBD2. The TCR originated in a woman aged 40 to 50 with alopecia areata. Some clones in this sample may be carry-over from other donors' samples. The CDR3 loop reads CASSNGGDIQYF. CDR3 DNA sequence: TGTGCCAGCTCCAATGGGGGGGACATTCAGTACTTC.